These 27 T cell receptor beta chains were sequenced from one sample in a study of CD8+ T cells in alopecia areata. RNA extraction and reverse transcription yielded cDNA as sequencing template. TCRdb keeps only in-frame clones here, not all; method: immunoSEQ multiplex PCR. The sample shows some 150,000 clones, 45% to 60% of them seen only once. The material sequenced was CD8+ T cells sorted from blood, taken at week 0. The receptors here all came from a human donor with alopecia areata.

This clone was counted only a few times. For the CDR3, the DNA is TGCGCCAGCAGCCAAGATCGGGGACAGTCCTACAATGAGCAGTTCTTC. Protein product: CASSQDRGQSYNEQFF. The rearrangement links TRBV4-3 to TRBJ2-1, with 7 bases aligning to TRBD1. CDR3 size: 16 residues. Germline loops: CDR1 LGHNA, CDR2 YSLEER. Unmatched junction bases numbered 3, after V lost 0 bases and J lost 1 base.

With respect to this clone: This sample includes further DNA sequences coding for the same CDR3. V is TRBV7-3 and J is TRBJ2-1; D call uncertain. This CDR3 contains 12 residues. Germline-derived CDR1 and CDR2 are SGHTA and FQGTGA. Trimming cost V 3 bases and J 7 bases, with 7 bases left between them. The CDR3, as DNA: TGTGCCAGCAGCTTGGGCTCTAATGAGCAGTTCTTC. The encoded protein is CASSLGSNEQFF.

The sample holds a few counts of this clone. The chain recombines TRBV7-9 with TRBJ2-5, with 7 nucleotides matching TRBD1. The V segment lost 0 bases and the J segment 3 bases; nucleotides outside the gene matches: 10. Germline V gene lookup returns CDR1 SEHNR and CDR2 FQNEAQ (reference sequence). The length of the CDR3 is 17 residues. Here the CDR3 reads CASSLAGTGQRKETQYF. DNA of the CDR3: TGTGCCAGCAGCTTAGCGGGGACGGGACAGCGGAAAGAGACCCAGTACTTC.

This clone has more than one count but fewer than ten. As DNA, the CDR3 is TGTGCCAGTACCCCAGGGGGTATGAACACTGAAGCTTTCTTT. The encoded protein is CASTPGGMNTEAFF. The V and J genes are TRBV19 and TRBJ1-1; TRBD1 aligns across 7 bases. Per germline, CDR1 LNHDA and CDR2 SQIVND (reference sequence). V lost 7 bases to trimming and J lost 0 bases; unmatched junction nucleotides: 5. The CDR3 length is 14 residues.

The chain couples TRBV7-9 to TRBJ2-1; a possible D gene is TRBD2 (7 bases). V was trimmed by 7 bases and J by 4 bases, leaving 17 bases between them. The length of the CDR3 is 15 residues. Germline CDR1 and CDR2: SEHNR and FQNEAQ (reference sequence). CDR3 sequence reads: CASIQGGGAYNEQFF. DNA for the CDR3: TGTGCCAGCATCCAGGGTGGGGGGGCTTACAATGAGCAGTTCTTC.

The chain combines TRBV14 with TRBJ1-3; a weak D match, TRBD1 (6 bases). Looked up from germline, CDR1 is SGHDN and CDR2 is FVKESK. The CDR3 has 15 amino acids. Trimming removed 1 base at V and 0 bases at J, with 7 bases between. The CDR3, as DNA: TGTGCCAGCAGCCAAGGGACAGCCTCTGGAAACACCATATATTTT. This gives the protein CASSQGTASGNTIYF.

CDR3 coding DNA: TGCGCCAGCAGTCTCCAATCCCCGGGACATCAAAGGACAGATACGCAGTATTTT. It translates to CASSLQSPGHQRTDTQYF. The V call is TRBV23-1, the J call TRBJ2-3; the D gene is possibly TRBD1 (6 bases). TRBV23-1 carries the ORF label, with uncertain function. The CDR3 covers 18 residues. V was trimmed by 4 bases and J by 3 bases, leaving 23 bases between them.

This clone came up a few times. This chain joins TRBV10-3 and TRBJ2-6; tentatively, D is TRBD1 or TRBD2 (5 bases each). The CDR3 loop spans 17 amino acids. Between the trimmed V and J ends, which lost 6 bases and 1 base, there was a span of 16 bases. The germline CDR1 and CDR2 sequences are ENHRY and SYGVKD. The CDR3 loop reads CAISSTGDLSGANVLTF. The DNA of the CDR3 is TGTGCCATCAGCTCTACCGGGGACCTGTCTGGGGCCAACGTCCTGACTTTC.

This clone appeared a few times. This chain links TRBV19 with TRBJ2-7; TRBD2 might be the D (6 bases). V was trimmed by 5 bases and J by 3 bases, leaving 14 bases between them. The germline V gene has CDR1 LNHDA and CDR2 SQIVND (reference sequence). The CDR3 is 14 residues long. The CDR3 reads CASSSRTGDYEQYF. The CDR3 coding sequence is TGTGCCAGTAGTTCCCGGACGGGAGACTACGAGCAGTACTTC.

This clone was counted a few times. CDR3 sequence reads: CSVLGVFTEAFF. The CDR3 bases are TGCAGCGTTCTTGGGGTCTTCACTGAAGCTTTCTTT. The chain joins TRBV29-1 to TRBJ1-1, with D uncertain. Germline-derived CDR1 and CDR2 are SQVTM and ANQGSEA. The CDR3 sequence is 12 residues long. Deletions cut 5 bases from V and 4 bases from J, with 11 bases between. Based on the CDR3 plus reference TRBV29-1 and TRBJ1-1, the full variable domain is SAVISQKPSRDICQRGTSLTIQCQVDSQVTMMFWYRQQPGQSLTLIATANQGSEATYESGFVIDKFPISRPNLTFSTLTVSNMSPEDSSIYLCSVLGVFTEAFFGQGTRLTVV.

The rearrangement uses TRBV7-8 and TRBJ2-2, with D unresolved. CDR3 length equals 14 residues. Germline lookup yields CDR1 SGHVS and CDR2 FQNEAQ. Trimming pared 5 bases from V and 0 bases from J, leaving 7 bases between. The chain's CDR3 is CASSLTANTGELFF. DNA for the CDR3: TGTGCCAGCAGCCTAACGGCGAACACCGGGGAGCTGTTTTTT.

The rearrangement joins TRBV7-9 to TRBJ1-2, with 8 bases lining up with TRBD1. Per germline, CDR1 SEHNR and CDR2 FQNEAQ (reference sequence). V lost 3 bases and J lost 8; bases outside the gene matches: 8. The CDR3 spans 14 residues. The CDR3 bases are TGTGCCAGCAGCTTTCCCCCGGACAGGGACGGCTACACCTTC. Protein sequence: CASSFPPDRDGYTF.

V and J are TRBV4-3 and TRBJ2-7; 11 bases match TRBD1. Trimming took 3 bases from V and 2 from J; bases not matched to a gene: 3. In germline, CDR1 is LGHNA, CDR2 YSLEER. The CDR3 contains 15 residues. CDR3 DNA sequence: TGCGCCAGCAGCCAGGACAGGGGGCCGCCCTACGAGCAGTACTTC. Translation gives CASSQDRGPPYEQYF.

As to this clone: Other DNA sequences in this sample translate to the same CDR3. This chain uses TRBV29-1 with TRBJ1-2; TRBD1 matches at 8 bases. This CDR3 spans 12 amino acids. The germline gives CDR1 SQVTM, CDR2 ANQGSEA. Trimming at V came to 4 bases and at J to 7 bases, leaving 5 bases not matched to a gene. CDR3: CSVAGGDGGYTF. CDR3 in DNA: TGCAGCGTTGCAGGGGGCGACGGTGGCTACACCTTC.

This clone was recorded a few times. The chain uses TRBV14 and TRBJ2-7; 8 nucleotides agree with TRBD1. Trimming cost V 1 base and J 2 bases; bases outside gene matches: 7. The CDR3 has 16 residues. Germline V gene data show CDR1 as SGHDN and CDR2 as FVKESK. The CDR3 region has the DNA TGTGCCAGCAGCCAAGCGGTGGGGACAGGAACCTACGAGCAGTACTTC. It specifies CASSQAVGTGTYEQYF.

This chain joins TRBV15 and TRBJ2-7; D gene unclear. Germline CDR1 reads LNHNV; CDR2 reads YYDKDF (reference sequence). This CDR3 is built from 14 residues. With 4 bases removed from V and 2 bases from J, the gap between germline ends came to 12 bases. In DNA form, the CDR3 reads TGTGCCACCAGCATCGATTCAGGAACCTACGAGCAGTACTTC. As protein: CATSIDSGTYEQYF.

In this sample, this clone turned up a few times. The J gene is TRBJ2-1, the V gene TRBV7-9; D call uncertain. CDR1 and CDR2 (germline): SEHNR, FQNEAQ (reference sequence). The CDR3 has 15 residues. The V end was cut by 4 bases, the J end by 0 bases, with 10 bases between. The CDR3 region is CASSSVDDSYNEQFF. CDR3 nucleotides: TGTGCCAGCAGCTCAGTCGACGACTCCTACAATGAGCAGTTCTTC.

This clone has a handful of counts. DNA of the CDR3: TGTGCCAGTAGTATCCCGCGGACTAGCGGCTCCACAGATACGCAGTATTTT. Translated: CASSIPRTSGSTDTQYF. The chain combines TRBV19 with TRBJ2-3, with TRBD2 matching 10 bases. CDR1 is LNHDA and CDR2 is SQIVND in the germline V gene (reference sequence). CDR3 length: 17 amino acids. With 3 bases clipped from V and 2 bases from J, the junction kept 8 bases outside the gene matches.

The chain uses TRBV29-1 and TRBJ2-1; 8 nucleotides agree with TRBD2. CDR3 size: 16 residues. The germline CDR1 and CDR2 sequences are SQVTM and ANQGSEA. V gave up 0 bases and J gave up 4 bases; unmatched junction bases: 8. CDR3 in DNA: TGCAGCGTTGAAGATCCGGCGGGGGGCCTTTACAATGAGCAGTTCTTC. This codes for CSVEDPAGGLYNEQFF.

CDR3 bases: TGTGCCAGTAGTACAGGGTCAGCACCCCTCCACTTT. Translating it yields CASSTGSAPLHF. The chain combines TRBV19 with TRBJ1-6; D may be TRBD1 (5 bases). V gave up 4 bases and J gave up 11 bases, with 9 bases separating them. The CDR3 loop spans 12 amino acids. The V gene's germline CDR1 is LNHDA and CDR2 SQIVND (reference sequence).

V gene TRBV5-1 combines with J gene TRBJ2-3; D is uncertain. The CDR3 is 17 amino acids. V was clipped by 6 bases and J by 2 bases, with 22 bases between them. The V gene's germline CDR1 is SGHRS and CDR2 YFSETQ. This CDR3 reads CASNSVGPHLITDTQYF. Written as DNA, the CDR3 is TGCGCCAGCAATTCAGTAGGTCCTCATCTAATCACAGATACGCAGTATTTT.

This clone was detected only once. The gene calls are TRBV25-1 and TRBJ1-1; D remains ambiguous. V was clipped by 9 bases and J by 4 bases, with 15 bases between them. The germline V gene has CDR1 MGHDK and CDR2 SYGVNS. This CDR3 has 13 amino acids. CDR3 DNA: TGTGCCAGTGAGCGGGGTGTAGGCACTGAAGCTTTCTTT. It specifies CASERGVGTEAFF.

This CDR3 is CASSYGASLSSYGYTF. CDR3 nucleotides: TGTGCCAGCAGTTACGGGGCCTCTCTCTCCAGCTATGGCTACACCTTC. The V gene is TRBV6-6, the J gene TRBJ1-2; possible D gene TRBD1, 5 bases. The V end lost 2 bases, the J end lost 4 bases, and 17 bases lay between the germline ends. In germline, CDR1 is MNHNY, CDR2 SVGAGI (reference sequence). The CDR3 is made up of 16 amino acids.

In DNA form, the CDR3 reads TGTGCCAGCAGCTTAGGGCGCGCTCGCGAGCAGTACTTC. Encoded protein: CASSLGRAREQYF. The V gene is TRBV13, the J gene TRBJ2-7; D is ambiguous. CDR3 length: 13 amino acids. Germline V CDR1 and CDR2: PRHDT, FYEKMQ (reference sequence). V was cut by 0 bases and J by 6 bases, with 9 bases left in between.

This clone was counted once. This chain uses TRBV7-2 with TRBJ2-7; TRBD1 matches 12 bases. Trimming at V came to 7 bases and at J to 4 bases, leaving 8 bases not matched to a gene. This CDR3 spans 15 amino acids. Germline V CDR1 and CDR2: SGHTA, FQGNSA. CDR3 in DNA: TGTGCCAGCACACGGGACAGGGGGCTCGTGTACGAGCAGTACTTC. Its protein product is CASTRDRGLVYEQYF.

V usage is TRBV29-1 and J usage is TRBJ2-1; 7 nucleotides align to TRBD2. The CDR3 consists of 12 residues. Germline CDR1 reads SQVTM; CDR2 reads ANQGSEA. The V gene end was trimmed by 5 bases and the J gene end by 6 bases; junction bases not matched to a gene: 4. The CDR3 DNA is TGCAGCGTTTGGGAGGGGCGCAATGAGCAGTTCTTC. Its translation is CSVWEGRNEQFF.

The V and J genes are TRBV9 and TRBJ2-3, with D maybe TRBD2 (6 bases). Germline V lookup: CDR1 SGDLS, CDR2 YYNGEE. The CDR3 contains 15 residues. Trimming shortened V by 3 bases and J by 1 base, and 12 bases separated the two germline ends. The CDR3 DNA is TGTGCCAGCAGCGAAGCGGGCTGGGGCACAGATACGCAGTATTTT. It yields the protein CASSEAGWGTDTQYF.